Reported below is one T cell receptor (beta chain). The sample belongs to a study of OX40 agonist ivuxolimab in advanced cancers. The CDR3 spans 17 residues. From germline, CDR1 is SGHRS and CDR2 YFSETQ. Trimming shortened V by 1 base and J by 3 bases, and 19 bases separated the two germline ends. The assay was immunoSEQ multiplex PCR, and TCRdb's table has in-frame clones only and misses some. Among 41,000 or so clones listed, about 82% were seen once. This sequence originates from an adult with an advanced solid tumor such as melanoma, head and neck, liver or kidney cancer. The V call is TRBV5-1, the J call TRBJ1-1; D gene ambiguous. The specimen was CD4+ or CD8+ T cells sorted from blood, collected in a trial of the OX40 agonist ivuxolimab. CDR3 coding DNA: TGCGCCAGCAGCTTGATGGGCATGGGCCTCTTGGACACTGAAGCTTTCTTT. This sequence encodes CASSLMGMGLLDTEAFF. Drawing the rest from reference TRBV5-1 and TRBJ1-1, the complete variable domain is KAGVTQTPRYLIKTRGQQVTLSCSPISGHRSVSWYQQTPGQGLQFLFEYFSETQRNKGNFPGRFSGRQFSNSRSEMNVSTLELGDSALYLCASSLMGMGLLDTEAFFGQGTRLTVV.